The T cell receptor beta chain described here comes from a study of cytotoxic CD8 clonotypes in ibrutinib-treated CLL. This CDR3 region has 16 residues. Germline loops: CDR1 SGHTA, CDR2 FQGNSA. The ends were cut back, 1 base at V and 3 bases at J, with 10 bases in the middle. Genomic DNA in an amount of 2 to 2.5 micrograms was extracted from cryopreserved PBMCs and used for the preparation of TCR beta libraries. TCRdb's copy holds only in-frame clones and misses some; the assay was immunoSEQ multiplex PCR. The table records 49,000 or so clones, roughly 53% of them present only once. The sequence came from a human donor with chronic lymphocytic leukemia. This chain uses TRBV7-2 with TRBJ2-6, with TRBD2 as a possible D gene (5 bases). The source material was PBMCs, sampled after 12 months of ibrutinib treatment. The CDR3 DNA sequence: TGTGCCAGCAGCTTAGGTTTCGGGGTTGGGGCCAACGTCCTGACTTTC. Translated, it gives CASSLGFGVGANVLTF.